This T cell receptor (beta chain) was captured by sequencing in a study of HIV-infected patients and healthy controls. Losses at the gene ends were 2 bases for V and 3 bases for J; bases not matched to a gene: 3. Germline V gene data show CDR1 as LGHDT and CDR2 as YNNKEL (reference sequence). CDR3 length: 16 residues. TCRdb analysed the 5' RACE reads with MiXCR anew, one entry per CDR3 protein. Of 60,000 to 70,000 distinct CDR3 sequences in the sample, 15% to 20% were seen once. The TCR originated in a human donor in good health. The V gene is TRBV3-1, the J gene TRBJ2-2; the match to TRBD2 covers 10 bases. Sequencing was carried out using CD4+ T cells from blood. The CDR3 spells CASSQWLAGDTGELFF. CDR3 nucleotide sequence: TGTGCCAGCAGCCAATGGCTAGCGGGAGACACCGGGGAGCTGTTTTTT.